These T cell receptor beta chains were read from a single sample in a study of metastatic and nonmetastatic thyroid tumors. MiXCR reprocessed the PCR reads for TCRdb. The sample has some 20,000 clones, under 25% seen once; the top ten hold around 9.3%. Sequenced sample: tumor tissue. The source of these receptors is a male donor with papillary thyroid cancer or a benign thyroid nodule (not recorded which). Some clones in this sample may be carry-over from other donors' samples. Both conserved end residues are part of each CDR3. Each record gives: clone size, V gene, J gene, D gene, CDR3 DNA, CDR3 protein. D genes are given only for firm matches. The size field is filled for only some rows; it gives once, few, many or a size class.

size: .
V: TRBV7-2
J: TRBJ2-3
D: TRBD2
DNA: TGTGCTTCCTCTAGCGGGAGGGTTTTAGATACGCAGTATTTT
CDR3: CASSSGRVLDTQYF

size: many
V: TRBV20-1
J: TRBJ2-5
D: .
DNA: TGCAGTGCTAGATGGGGGAAGGCCGGGGAGACCCAGTACTTC
CDR3: CSARWGKAGETQYF

size: medium-sized
V: TRBV6-4
J: TRBJ2-1
D: TRBD2
DNA: TGTGCCAGCAGTGACTCGACTAGCGGGAGCAATGAGCAGTTCTTC
CDR3: CASSDSTSGSNEQFF

size: many
V: TRBV9
J: TRBJ1-5
D: TRBD1
DNA: TGTGCCAGCAGCGACAGGGGGGATCAGCCCCAGCATTTT
CDR3: CASSDRGDQPQHF

size: .
V: TRBV4-1
J: TRBJ1-2
D: TRBD1
DNA: TGCGCCAGCAGCCAAGAGGGACAGGGGGTCTATGGCTACACCTTC
CDR3: CASSQEGQGVYGYTF

size: .
V: TRBV6-1
J: TRBJ2-1
D: TRBD2
DNA: TGTGCCACCAGAAGCGGGGTCAATGAGCAGTTATTC
CDR3: CATRSGVNEQLF

size: many
V: TRBV20-1
J: TRBJ2-7
D: TRBD1
DNA: TGCAGTGCTACCCCGACAGGGAACAACGAGCAGTACTTC
CDR3: CSATPTGNNEQYF

size: many
V: TRBV20-1
J: TRBJ2-1
D: .
DNA: TGCAGTGCGGGACGGCCCGGGACCAATAATGAGCAGTTCTTC
CDR3: CSAGRPGTNNEQFF

size: many
V: TRBV27
J: TRBJ1-6
D: .
DNA: TGTGCCAGCAGTTTATCGTACAATTTAGAAAATTCACCCCTCCACTTT
CDR3: CASSLSYNLENSPLHF

size: many
V: TRBV7-3
J: TRBJ2-3
D: .
DNA: TGTGCCAGCAGCTTGGGTACGAGCACAGATACGCAGTATTTT
CDR3: CASSLGTSTDTQYF

size: many
V: TRBV7-9
J: TRBJ1-4
D: .
DNA: TGTGCCAGCAGCTTGGGGGGAGTTAATACTAATGAAAAACTGTTTTTT
CDR3: CASSLGGVNTNEKLFF

size: .
V: TRBV5-1
J: TRBJ2-5
D: TRBD2
DNA: TGCTCCAGCATGATCAGCGGGAGTAGCCAAGAGACCCAGTACTTC
CDR3: CSSMISGSSQETQYF

size: many
V: TRBV28
J: TRBJ2-5
D: .
DNA: TGTGCCAGCAGTTTACGACTAATGGCCAGCGGGGAGACCCAGTACTTC
CDR3: CASSLRLMASGETQYF

size: .
V: TRBV7-2
J: TRBJ2-1
D: TRBD2
DNA: TGTGCCAGCAGCTTAGCAACACCGGGACTAGCGGGGTATGATGAGCAGTTCTTC
CDR3: CASSLATPGLAGYDEQFF

size: medium-sized
V: TRBV6-2/TRBV6-3
J: TRBJ2-7
D: TRBD2
DNA: TGTGCCAGCAGTGGGACTAGCGGGGAAATTGGAGCTTACGAGCAGTACTTC
CDR3: CASSGTSGEIGAYEQYF

size: medium-sized
V: TRBV7-9
J: TRBJ1-3
D: .
DNA: TGTGCCAGCAGCTGGGACGCCAACACCATATATTTT
CDR3: CASSWDANTIYF

size: many
V: TRBV20-1
J: TRBJ2-5
D: .
DNA: TGCAGTGCCCTGCAGCTGGAACAAGAGACCCAGTACTTC
CDR3: CSALQLEQETQYF

size: .
V: TRBV7-6
J: TRBJ1-1
D: .
DNA: TGTGCCAACAGCGCAGAGAGGAACACTGAAGCTTTCTTT
CDR3: CANSAERNTEAFF

size: many
V: TRBV11-2
J: TRBJ2-1
D: TRBD2
DNA: TGTGCCAGCAGCCGAGGGACTAGCTCCTACAATGAGCAGTTCTTC
CDR3: CASSRGTSSYNEQFF

size: many
V: TRBV12-3/TRBV12-4
J: TRBJ2-3
D: TRBD1
DNA: TGTGCCAGCAGTCTAAAGGACAGGGCTAGTACAGATACGCAGTATTTT
CDR3: CASSLKDRASTDTQYF

size: .
V: TRBV7-2
J: TRBJ2-1
D: TRBD2
DNA: TGTGCCAGCAGCTTACGACTAGCGGCAGCTTTCTTC
CDR3: CASSLRLAAAFF

size: few
V: TRBV6-1
J: TRBJ1-2
D: .
DNA: TGTGCCAGCACCGAGGGCGTACAGGTCTATGGCTACACCTTC
CDR3: CASTEGVQVYGYTF

size: many
V: TRBV4-1
J: TRBJ2-3
D: .
DNA: TGCGCCAGCAGCCAAGGGGCCACAGATACGCAGTATTTT
CDR3: CASSQGATDTQYF

size: many
V: TRBV7-9
J: TRBJ2-5
D: TRBD1
DNA: TGTGCCAGCAGCCGCCAGGGGGCGCGTCAACAAGAGACCCAGTACTTC
CDR3: CASSRQGARQQETQYF

size: .
V: TRBV20-1
J: TRBJ2-7
D: .
DNA: TGCAGTGCAGAGGTCCGAGAGCCCTACGAGCAGTACTTC
CDR3: CSAEVREPYEQYF

size: .
V: TRBV13
J: TRBJ2-7
D: TRBD1
DNA: TGTGCCAGCAGGCAGGGGGCTGACGAGAAGTACTTC
CDR3: CASRQGADEKYF

size: many
V: TRBV15
J: TRBJ1-5
D: .
DNA: TGTGCCACCAGCAGACAGGATAGCAATCAGCCCCAGCATTTT
CDR3: CATSRQDSNQPQHF

size: medium-sized
V: TRBV12-3/TRBV12-4
J: TRBJ2-7
D: .
DNA: TGTGCCAGCAACAAAGACGGGACGAGCTACGAGCAGTACTTC
CDR3: CASNKDGTSYEQYF

size: .
V: TRBV10-3
J: TRBJ1-1
D: .
DNA: TGTGTCATCAGTGAGTCTCTGAACACTGAAGCTTTCTTT
CDR3: CVISESLNTEAFF

size: many
V: TRBV6-2/TRBV6-3
J: TRBJ2-3
D: .
DNA: TGTGCCAGCAGCCCCTCTGGAGATACGCAGTATTTT
CDR3: CASSPSGDTQYF

size: many
V: TRBV27
J: TRBJ1-2
D: .
DNA: TGTGCCAGCAGTTTGATCCAGGGGACTAACTATGGCTACACCTTC
CDR3: CASSLIQGTNYGYTF

size: many
V: TRBV6-2/TRBV6-3
J: TRBJ1-1
D: .
DNA: TGTGCCAGCAGCCTAAGGGAGGGGATGAACACTGAAGCTTTCTTT
CDR3: CASSLREGMNTEAFF

size: many
V: TRBV12-3/TRBV12-4
J: TRBJ2-3
D: .
DNA: TGTGCCAGCAGTTTAAGGACACCCAATACGCAGTATTTT
CDR3: CASSLRTPNTQYF

size: .
V: TRBV11-2
J: TRBJ1-1
D: .
DNA: TGTGCCAGCAGCTTGGAGATAGGGCGGAACACTGAAGCTTTCTTT
CDR3: CASSLEIGRNTEAFF

size: many
V: TRBV27
J: TRBJ2-3
D: .
DNA: TGTGCCAGCAGTTTATCGTTCAGGGGTGGTACAGATACGCAGTATTTT
CDR3: CASSLSFRGGTDTQYF

size: many
V: TRBV4-2
J: TRBJ2-2
D: TRBD1
DNA: TGTGCCAGCACCCCCTGGGGGGACAGGGGGCAGGTAACCGGGGAGCTGTTTTTT
CDR3: CASTPWGDRGQVTGELFF

size: many
V: TRBV5-6
J: TRBJ1-1
D: .
DNA: TGTGCCAGCAGCGGGGGACAACTAAACCCTGAAGCTTTCTTT
CDR3: CASSGGQLNPEAFF

size: once
V: TRBV30
J: TRBJ1-1
D: .
DNA: TGTGCCTGGAGTGTAAGGAGGGGGTTTGAAGCTTTCTTT
CDR3: CAWSVRRGFEAFF

size: many
V: TRBV2
J: TRBJ1-3
D: .
DNA: TGTGCCAGCAGTGACTTGGCTGGAAACACCATATATTTT
CDR3: CASSDLAGNTIYF

size: many
V: TRBV18
J: TRBJ2-7
D: TRBD1
DNA: TGTGCCAGCTCGCGACAGGGGGCTCAGGACGAGCAGTACTTC
CDR3: CASSRQGAQDEQYF

size: .
V: TRBV7-3
J: TRBJ2-5
D: .
DNA: TGTGCCAGCAGCTTTGGACAGCAGGAGACCCAGTACTTC
CDR3: CASSFGQQETQYF

size: medium-sized
V: TRBV30
J: TRBJ2-7
D: .
DNA: TGTGCCTGGAGTGTAGGCAGGGGCTACGAGCAGTACTTC
CDR3: CAWSVGRGYEQYF

size: many
V: TRBV19
J: TRBJ1-2
D: .
DNA: TGTGCCAGTACTGATCAGGGATCTTATGGCTACACCTTC
CDR3: CASTDQGSYGYTF

size: many
V: TRBV9
J: TRBJ1-4
D: .
DNA: TGTGCCGGCAGCGGAGAAGGCAGGGATAATGAAAAACTGTTTTTT
CDR3: CAGSGEGRDNEKLFF

size: medium-sized
V: TRBV11-3
J: TRBJ2-7
D: .
DNA: TGTGCCAGCAGCCTCCCCCGGGGCAAGCAGTACTTC
CDR3: CASSLPRGKQYF

size: medium-sized
V: TRBV7-9
J: TRBJ1-1
D: .
DNA: TGTGCCAGCAGCGATGAGTGGGGCACTGAAGCTTTCTTT
CDR3: CASSDEWGTEAFF

size: few
V: TRBV27
J: TRBJ2-7
D: TRBD1
DNA: TGTGCCAGCAGTCTTACGGGACAGGGGAGCCACGAGCAGTACTTC
CDR3: CASSLTGQGSHEQYF

size: many
V: TRBV3-1
J: TRBJ1-5
D: .
DNA: TGTGCCAGCAGCCTTGGGGATCAGCCCCAGCATTTT
CDR3: CASSLGDQPQHF

size: many
V: TRBV11-2
J: TRBJ1-2
D: .
DNA: TGTGCCAGCACCGGGACTTATGGCTACACCTTC
CDR3: CASTGTYGYTF

size: once
V: TRBV7-2
J: TRBJ2-3
D: .
DNA: TGTGCCAGCAGCTTAGGTACGGGCCGAGATACGCAGTATTTT
CDR3: CASSLGTGRDTQYF

size: .
V: TRBV12-3/TRBV12-4
J: TRBJ1-3
D: .
DNA: TGTGCCAGCAGTTTAAGCTTGAGCTCTGGAAACACCATATATTTT
CDR3: CASSLSLSSGNTIYF

size: medium-sized
V: TRBV7-2
J: TRBJ2-3
D: TRBD2
DNA: TGTGCCAGCAGAGAAACTAGCGGCACCACAGATACGCAGTATTTT
CDR3: CASRETSGTTDTQYF

size: medium-sized
V: TRBV20-1
J: TRBJ2-3
D: TRBD2
DNA: TGCAGCCTCAAGGGGCTAGCGGGAGTTTTGGATACGCAGTATTTT
CDR3: CSLKGLAGVLDTQYF

size: many
V: TRBV29-1
J: TRBJ1-1
D: .
DNA: TGCAGCGTTGGGGGTGTTGGGGTTTCGGACACTGAAGCTTTCTTT
CDR3: CSVGGVGVSDTEAFF

size: many
V: TRBV7-9
J: TRBJ2-1
D: TRBD2
DNA: TGTGCCAGCAGCCGAGCCGGGACTAGCGACAATGAGCAGTTCTTC
CDR3: CASSRAGTSDNEQFF

size: .
V: TRBV7-3
J: TRBJ2-6
D: .
DNA: TGTGCCAGCAGCCCTTGTGAGGTCCAGAGCTCTGGGGCCAACGTCCTGACTTTC
CDR3: CASSPCEVQSSGANVLTF

size: .
V: TRBV6-1
J: TRBJ2-5
D: TRBD2
DNA: TGTGCCAGCAATCTCATAGCGGGGGGGCGGGAGACCCAGTACTTC
CDR3: CASNLIAGGRETQYF

size: .
V: TRBV6-2/TRBV6-3
J: TRBJ2-7
D: .
DNA: TGTGTCAGCAGTTACTCGGCAGACTCCTACGAGCATTACTTC
CDR3: CVSSYSADSYEHYF

size: many
V: TRBV12-3/TRBV12-4
J: TRBJ1-3
D: .
DNA: TGTGCCAGCAGCCCACCGGGACTTACTGGAAACACCATATATTTT
CDR3: CASSPPGLTGNTIYF

size: many
V: TRBV20-1
J: TRBJ1-3
D: TRBD1
DNA: TGCAGTGCTATGGGACAGGCGATCTCTGGAAACACCATATATTTT
CDR3: CSAMGQAISGNTIYF